The 32 T cell receptor beta chains given below trace back to one sample, sequenced in a study of T cell responses to AZD1222 COVID-19 vaccine. The table came from immunoSEQ multiplex PCR; TCRdb's copy has only in-frame clones and leaves some out. The sample consists of 200,000 or so clones, 90% of them appearing once. The sample consisted of peripheral blood, taken on day 0 of AZD1222 vaccination. The receptors shown here come from an adult in good health.

This clone has just one count. The J gene is TRBJ2-2, the V gene TRBV5-1; 8 positions match TRBD2. CDR1 is SGHRS, CDR2 YFSETQ, per germline. The length of the CDR3 is 16 residues. J gave up 4 bases and V 0 bases, and 5 bases lay outside the gene matches. The CDR3 spells CASSLDSGTLTGELFF. The CDR3 coding sequence is TGCGCCAGCAGCTTGGATAGCGGGACGCTCACCGGGGAGCTGTTTTTT.

The CDR3, as DNA: TGTGCCATCAGTGAAATAGCGGGGGGGACAGATACGCAGTATTTT. It yields the protein CAISEIAGGTDTQYF. This rearrangement joins TRBV10-3 to TRBJ2-3; TRBD2 matches at 11 bases. CDR3 length: 15 amino acids. Trimming at V came to 3 bases and at J to 3 bases, leaving 2 bases not matched to a gene. The germline CDR1 and CDR2 sequences are ENHRY and SYGVKD.

V usage is TRBV9 and J usage is TRBJ2-3, with 10 bases that match TRBD2. The germline CDR1 and CDR2 sequences are SGDLS and YYNGEE. Trimming removed 4 bases from V and 2 bases from J; junction bases left unmatched: 10. This CDR3 comprises 17 residues. The CDR3 spells CASSFLLAGNPTDTQYF. The CDR3, as DNA: TGTGCCAGCAGCTTCTTACTAGCGGGAAACCCCACAGATACGCAGTATTTT.

The genes are TRBV6-5 and TRBJ2-1, with D perhaps matching TRBD2 (6 bases). The CDR3 totals 15 residues. Per germline, CDR1 MNHEY and CDR2 SVGAGI. V was trimmed by 7 bases and J by 6 bases, leaving 19 bases between them. CDR3 coding DNA: TGTGCCAGCAACCCCTTAAGCCCGGGGGTCAATGAGCAGTTCTTC. This encodes CASNPLSPGVNEQFF.

The chain is built from TRBV14 and TRBJ2-2; possibly TRBD2 for D (5 bases). The CDR3 is 18 amino acids. The germline V and J ends were trimmed by 1 base and 5 bases, with 20 bases remaining between them. Germline V CDR1 and CDR2: SGHDN, FVKESK. The CDR3 protein is CASSQGRFSGIGTGELFF. The CDR3 DNA follows: TGTGCCAGCAGCCAAGGAAGGTTTTCGGGGATTGGGACCGGGGAGCTGTTTTTT.

The rearrangement links TRBV7-2 to TRBJ1-2; unclear D gene. The CDR3 is 13 residues long. The ends were cut back, 5 bases at V and 4 bases at J, with 11 bases in the middle. Germline V CDR1 and CDR2: SGHTA, FQGNSA. This CDR3 reads CASSTDGIYGYTF. Written as DNA, the CDR3 is TGTGCCAGCAGCACGGACGGAATCTATGGCTACACCTTC.

The CDR3 sequence is CASEETATYNEQFF. The CDR3 coding sequence is TGTGCCAGCGAAGAGACAGCGACCTACAATGAGCAGTTCTTC. The chain has TRBV2 and TRBJ2-1; tentative D call: TRBD1 (5 bases). Trimming removed 8 bases at V and 2 bases at J, with 13 bases between. The V gene's germline CDR1 is SNHLY and CDR2 FYNNEI. The CDR3 extends over 14 amino acids.

The V call is TRBV5-6, the J call TRBJ2-7, with 9 bases fitting TRBD1. The CDR3 length is 15 residues. With 0 bases clipped from V and 3 bases from J, the junction kept 4 bases outside the gene matches. Looked up from germline, CDR1 is SGHDT and CDR2 is YYEEEE. In nucleotides, the CDR3 is TGTGCCAGCAGCTTGGACGGACAGGGGCTCTACGAGCAGTACTTC. Its protein product is CASSLDGQGLYEQYF.

The rearrangement links TRBV11-2 to TRBJ2-1; perhaps TRBD2 as D (5 bases). Germline values: CDR1 SGHAT, CDR2 FQNNGV. V dropped 3 bases and J dropped 7 bases, with 7 bases sitting between them. This CDR3 is 12 amino acids long. In DNA, the CDR3 is TGTGCCAGCAGCTTTTCGGGAAATGAGCAGTTCTTC. Its translation: CASSFSGNEQFF. Based on the CDR3 plus reference TRBV11-2 and TRBJ2-1, the full variable domain is EAGVAQSPRYKIIEKRQSVAFWCNPISGHATLYWYQQILGQGPKLLIQFQNNGVVDDSQLPKDRFSAERLKGVDSTLKIQPAKLEDSAVYLCASSFSGNEQFFGPGTRLTVL.

This clone was recorded once. The rearrangement joins TRBV28 to TRBJ1-2; 11 nucleotides agree with TRBD1. CDR1 is MDHEN, CDR2 SYDVKM, per germline. The CDR3 loop spans 17 amino acids. V shed 5 bases and J 5 bases; nucleotides not matched to a gene: 13. DNA of the CDR3: TGTGCCAGCAGTCCCCCGGGACAGGGGGGTCTAGGGTATGGCTACACCTTC. Translation gives CASSPPGQGGLGYGYTF.

The chain couples TRBV30 to TRBJ1-3; 9 nucleotides match TRBD1. This CDR3 has 15 residues. Germline V gene lookup returns CDR1 GTSNPN and CDR2 SVGIG (reference sequence). V gave up 3 bases and J gave up 4 bases; unmatched junction bases: 7. In nucleotides, the CDR3 is TGTGCCTGGAGCCAGGACAGGGGAAGGGGAAACACCATATATTTT. It specifies CAWSQDRGRGNTIYF.

The chain employs TRBV28 and TRBJ1-5, with 7 bases fitting TRBD1. With V trimmed by 10 bases and J by 2 bases, 5 bases remained unmatched. Looked up from germline, CDR1 is MDHEN and CDR2 is SYDVKM. The CDR3 runs 13 residues. CDR3 sequence reads: CANRGGGNQPQHF. CDR3 in DNA: TGTGCCAACAGGGGTGGAGGCAATCAGCCCCAGCATTTT.

V gene TRBV12-3 or TRBV12-4 combines with J gene TRBJ1-6; D gene uncertain. The ends were cut back, 4 bases at V and 14 bases at J, with 12 bases in the middle. The CDR3 sequence is 12 residues long. The CDR3 spells CASSYFQTALHF. The DNA for the CDR3 is TGTGCCAGCAGTTATTTTCAAACAGCCCTCCACTTT.

The chain couples TRBV5-1 to TRBJ2-1; 13 positions agree with TRBD2. The CDR3 is 18 amino acids. V dropped 1 base and J dropped 1; count of bases not matched to a gene: 5. Per the germline V gene, CDR1 is SGHRS and CDR2 is YFSETQ. CDR3 loop: CASSLKLAGGSSYNEQFF. CDR3 sequence (DNA): TGCGCCAGCAGCTTGAAACTAGCGGGGGGGTCATCCTACAATGAGCAGTTCTTC.

The chain has TRBV6-6 and TRBJ1-5, with D perhaps matching TRBD1 (5 bases). The germline V and J ends were trimmed by 4 bases and 8 bases, with 12 bases remaining between them. This CDR3 spans 13 amino acids. In germline, CDR1 is MNHNY, CDR2 SVGAGI (reference sequence). The CDR3 coding sequence is TGTGCCAGCAGTTGGGACCCTTTGGAGCCCCAGCATTTT. Protein product: CASSWDPLEPQHF.

The rearrangement joins TRBV5-1 to TRBJ1-1; TRBD1 aligns across 10 bases. V lost 5 bases to trimming and J lost 5 bases; unmatched junction nucleotides: 6. The CDR3 runs to 14 residues. The germline CDR1 and CDR2 sequences are SGHRS and YFSETQ. The CDR3 here is CASRPGTGVTEAFF. The DNA of the CDR3 is TGCGCCAGCAGGCCCGGGACAGGGGTAACTGAAGCTTTCTTT.

The chain has TRBV6-5 and TRBJ1-2; 9 positions agree with TRBD1. The CDR3 is 14 residues long. Germline CDR1 is MNHEY and CDR2 is SVGAGI. V was clipped by 4 bases and J by 8 bases; unmatched bases: 8. The CDR3 DNA is TGTGCCAGCAGTTCCTTACAGGGGGCTTTGGGCTACACCTTC. Translation gives CASSSLQGALGYTF.

V and J are TRBV19 and TRBJ1-5, with D perhaps TRBD1 (6 bases). In germline, CDR1 is LNHDA, CDR2 SQIVND (reference sequence). CDR3 length: 17 residues. V dropped 5 bases and J dropped 2 bases, with 19 bases sitting between them. CDR3 region: CASSRQAGVRGNQPQHF. For the CDR3, the DNA is TGTGCCAGTAGTCGACAGGCCGGGGTCCGCGGCAATCAGCCCCAGCATTTT.

The chain is built from TRBV18 and TRBJ1-3, with D unclear. In germline, CDR1 is KGHSH, CDR2 LQKENI. V was pared by 3 bases and J by 0 bases, with 9 bases between. The length of the CDR3 is 15 residues. The chain's CDR3 is CASSPLEVSGNTIYF. The CDR3 DNA follows: TGTGCCAGCTCACCCCTCGAGGTCTCTGGAAACACCATATATTTT. Based on the CDR3 plus reference TRBV18 and TRBJ1-3, the full variable domain is NAGVMQNPRHLVRRRGQEARLRCSPMKGHSHVYWYRQLPEEGLKFMVYLQKENIIDESGMPKERFSAEFPKEGPSILRIQQVVRGDSAAYFCASSPLEVSGNTIYFGEGSWLTVV.

The rearrangement links TRBV6-6 to TRBJ2-7, with 12 bases fitting TRBD2. Germline CDR1 and CDR2: MNHNY and SVGAGI (reference sequence). V gave up 7 bases and J gave up 7 bases; unmatched junction bases: 5. The CDR3 totals 13 residues. In nucleotides, the CDR3 is TGTGCCAGCACTAGCGGGGGGGCGGGGGAGCAGTACTTC. It yields the protein CASTSGGAGEQYF.

V usage is TRBV7-2 and J usage is TRBJ1-1, with 9 bases lining up with TRBD1. V gave up 5 bases and J gave up 5 bases; unmatched junction bases: 6. The CDR3 consists of 14 residues. Germline CDR1 reads SGHTA; CDR2 reads FQGNSA. CDR3 DNA: TGTGCCAGCAGCGCCAGACAGGGGGGTACTGAAGCTTTCTTT. Translating gives CASSARQGGTEAFF.

The rearrangement uses TRBV10-3 and TRBJ2-1; 11 nucleotides line up with TRBD2. The CDR3 is 17 amino acids. Germline CDR1 ENHRY, CDR2 SYGVKD. The ends lost 6 bases at V and 7 bases at J; junction bases unmatched: 14. CDR3 nucleotides: TGTGCCATCAGACCAACCCCTCTAGCGGGGGGTTGGAATGAGCAGTTCTTC. Protein: CAIRPTPLAGGWNEQFF.

The chain combines TRBV6-2 or TRBV6-3 with TRBJ2-7, with D tentatively TRBD2 (5 bases). The CDR3 contains 13 residues. V was shortened by 4 bases and J by 7 bases, with 14 bases between the two germline ends. Germline values: CDR1 MNHEY, CDR2 SVGEGT. The CDR3 DNA follows: TGTGCCAGCAGTTTAAGAACGTCGGGGGAGCAGTACTTC. Amino acid sequence: CASSLRTSGEQYF.

The chain joins TRBV2 to TRBJ2-4, with D possibly matching TRBD1 (6 bases). The V end was cut by 5 bases, the J end by 6 bases, with 17 bases between. The germline V gene encodes CDR1 SNHLY and CDR2 FYNNEI. This CDR3 has 15 residues. The CDR3 loop reads CASSPQGSRGNIQYF. The CDR3, as DNA: TGTGCCAGCAGTCCACAGGGATCTCGGGGAAACATTCAGTACTTC.

The rearrangement uses TRBV4-3 and TRBJ1-2; D is undetermined. The V gene lost 0 bases and the J gene lost 5 bases, with 13 bases spanning the gap. This CDR3 has 15 residues. Germline CDR1 LGHNA, CDR2 YSLEER. The CDR3 coding sequence is TGCGCCAGCAGCCAAGATGCAGTTCCCCGTTATGGCTACACCTTC. Amino acids: CASSQDAVPRYGYTF.

The J gene is TRBJ1-4, the V gene TRBV7-9, with TRBD1 as a possible D gene (6 bases). Germline CDR1 and CDR2: SEHNR and FQNEAQ (reference sequence). There are 16 residues in the CDR3. The V gene lost 5 bases and the J gene lost 0 bases, with 13 bases spanning the gap. CDR3 protein: CASSLIKGATNEKLFF. CDR3 sequence (DNA): TGTGCCAGCAGCCTCATTAAGGGGGCAACTAATGAAAAACTGTTTTTT.

This clone was recorded only once. The chain is built from TRBV5-1 and TRBJ2-3; 7 bases are shared with TRBD1. The CDR3 extends over 16 amino acids. The trim removed 0 bases at V and 2 bases at J, leaving 6 bases unmatched. The V gene's germline CDR1 is SGHRS and CDR2 YFSETQ. CDR3 sequence (DNA): TGCGCCAGCAGCTTGGGCCGGGACAGTCACACAGATACGCAGTATTTT. Its translation: CASSLGRDSHTDTQYF.

This chain links TRBV5-1 with TRBJ1-2; D is unclear. The CDR3 covers 14 residues. Germline V gives CDR1 SGHRS, CDR2 YFSETQ. V lost 4 bases, J lost 3 bases, and 13 bases lay in between. In nucleotides, the CDR3 is TGCGCCAGCAGCCCGACCCGGACGGACTATGGCTACACCTTC. Protein: CASSPTRTDYGYTF. Full variable domain (remainder filled in from reference TRBV5-1 and TRBJ1-2): KAGVTQTPRYLIKTRGQQVTLSCSPISGHRSVSWYQQTPGQGLQFLFEYFSETQRNKGNFPGRFSGRQFSNSRSEMNVSTLELGDSALYLCASSPTRTDYGYTFGSGTRLTVV.

The gene calls are TRBV6-5 and TRBJ1-3; D is uncertain. Trimming cost V 2 bases and J 3 bases, with 14 bases left between them. Germline V lookup: CDR1 MNHEY, CDR2 SVGAGI. The CDR3 totals 16 residues. CDR3 region: CASSYNSLKDGNTIYF. CDR3 bases: TGTGCCAGCAGTTACAATTCCTTGAAAGATGGAAACACCATATATTTT.

This clone was seen just once. V gene TRBV7-6 combines with J gene TRBJ2-5; 14 positions agree with TRBD2. Losses at the gene ends were 5 bases for V and 7 bases for J; bases not matched to a gene: 3. Per germline, CDR1 SGHVS and CDR2 FNYEAQ. CDR3 length: 14 residues. The CDR3 spells CASSRLAGGGTQYF. CDR3 bases: TGTGCCAGCAGCCGACTAGCGGGAGGGGGGACCCAGTACTTC.

The V call is TRBV5-6, the J call TRBJ1-4, with D unresolved. The ends were cut back, 4 bases at V and 6 bases at J, with 13 bases in the middle. Germline values: CDR1 SGHDT, CDR2 YYEEEE. The length of the CDR3 is 14 residues. The CDR3 sequence: CASSKQRLDEKLFF. CDR3 nucleotide sequence: TGTGCCAGCAGCAAACAGCGTTTGGATGAAAAACTGTTTTTT. Full variable domain (rest looked up from reference TRBV5-6 and TRBJ1-4): DAGVTQSPTHLIKTRGQQVTLRCSPKSGHDTVSWYQQALGQGPQFIFQYYEEEERQRGNFPDRFSGHQFPNYSSELNVNALLLGDSALYLCASSKQRLDEKLFFGSGTQLSVL.

The chain links TRBV6-5 to TRBJ1-4, with D possibly TRBD1 on 6 matching bases. The CDR3 is 14 residues long. V was pared by 6 bases and J by 7 bases, with 15 bases between. Germline V gene data show CDR1 as MNHEY and CDR2 as SVGAGI. CDR3 DNA: TGTGCCAGCAGGGGGGCGGCGACAGCTGAAAAACTGTTTTTT. Its translation: CASRGAATAEKLFF.